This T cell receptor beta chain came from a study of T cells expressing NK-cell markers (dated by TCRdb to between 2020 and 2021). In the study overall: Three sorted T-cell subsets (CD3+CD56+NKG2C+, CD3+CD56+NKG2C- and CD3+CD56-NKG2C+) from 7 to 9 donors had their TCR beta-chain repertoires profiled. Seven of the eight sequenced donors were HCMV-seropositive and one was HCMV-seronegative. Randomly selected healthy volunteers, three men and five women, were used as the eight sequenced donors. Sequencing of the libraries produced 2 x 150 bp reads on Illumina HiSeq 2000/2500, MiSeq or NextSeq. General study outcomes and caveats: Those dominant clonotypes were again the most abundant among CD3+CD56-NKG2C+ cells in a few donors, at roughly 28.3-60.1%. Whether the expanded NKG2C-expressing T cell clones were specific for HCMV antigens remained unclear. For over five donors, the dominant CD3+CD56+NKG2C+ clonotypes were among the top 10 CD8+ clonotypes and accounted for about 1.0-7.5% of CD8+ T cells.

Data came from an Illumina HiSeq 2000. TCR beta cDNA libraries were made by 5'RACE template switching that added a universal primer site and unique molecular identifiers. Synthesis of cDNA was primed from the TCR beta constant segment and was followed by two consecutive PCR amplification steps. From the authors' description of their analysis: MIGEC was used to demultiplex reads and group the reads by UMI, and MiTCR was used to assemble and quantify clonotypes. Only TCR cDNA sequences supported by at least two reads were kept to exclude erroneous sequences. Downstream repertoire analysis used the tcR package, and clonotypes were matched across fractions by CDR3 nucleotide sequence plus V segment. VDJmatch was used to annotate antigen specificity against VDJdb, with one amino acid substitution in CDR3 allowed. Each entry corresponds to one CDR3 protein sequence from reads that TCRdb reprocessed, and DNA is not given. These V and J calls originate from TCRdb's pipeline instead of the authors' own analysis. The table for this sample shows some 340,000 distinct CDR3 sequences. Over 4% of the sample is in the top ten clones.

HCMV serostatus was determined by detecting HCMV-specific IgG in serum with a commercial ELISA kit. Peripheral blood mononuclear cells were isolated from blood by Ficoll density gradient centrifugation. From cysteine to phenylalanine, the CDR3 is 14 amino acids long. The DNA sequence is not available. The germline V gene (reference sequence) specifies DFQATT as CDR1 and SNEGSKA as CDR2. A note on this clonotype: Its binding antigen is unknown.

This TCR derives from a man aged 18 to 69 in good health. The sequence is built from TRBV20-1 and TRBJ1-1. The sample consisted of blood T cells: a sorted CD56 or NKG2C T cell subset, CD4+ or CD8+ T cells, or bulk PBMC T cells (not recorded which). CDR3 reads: CSAENTGTLSEAFF.